The entry that follows covers one T cell receptor beta chain sequence. Its cognate antigen is unknown. The data were obtained in a study of T cells after yellow fever vaccination. Whole-study results and caveats: Though weaker, the secondary response peaked faster, on day 5 versus 15. Post-booster reappearance was seen for most primary-vaccination clones (about 95% CD4, around 88% CD8). FACS-sorted repertoires could contain abundant clonotypes contaminating from the bulk population.

Template switching with 5'RACE generated the TCR cDNA and added a universal primer site and UMIs. TCRdb re-analysed the 5' RACE reads in MiXCR, keeping a single row per CDR3 protein. The table has about 340,000 distinct CDR3 sequences, roughly an eighth seen once; the top ten hold about 3%. The CDR3 length is 14 residues. CDR1 SQVTM and CDR2 ANQGSEA come from the germline V gene. V lost 4 bases to trimming and J lost 5 bases, with 17 bases between them. Sample: CD4+ T cells sorted from PBMCs, taken 15 days after the yellow fever booster vaccination. The rearrangement joins TRBV29-1 to TRBJ1-2; D unresolved. This TCR came from a man aged 18 to 29 who received the YFV17D yellow fever vaccine. Here the CDR3 reads CSVVEGGTAYGYTF. The CDR3 bases are TGCAGCGTTGTTGAAGGTGGAACCGCTTATGGCTACACCTTC.